This T cell receptor (beta chain) was identified during a study of shared T cell receptors in the human thymus. Germline values: CDR1 SGDLS, CDR2 YYNGEE. There are 12 residues in the CDR3. The V end lost 4 bases, the J end lost 7 bases, and 12 bases lay between the germline ends. Assay: immunoSEQ multiplex PCR; the TCRdb copy retains only in-frame clones and omits some. Among hundreds of thousands of clones, 80% to 90% were seen once, and the ten largest hold just under 0.0095%. The data also belong to a second study, concerning human thymus T cells. That source notes: The thymus was resected at corrective cardiac surgery. Related studies noted strongly shared thymic repertoires across unrelated people.

The rearrangement links TRBV9 to TRBJ2-7; no reliable D call. The TCR comes from a boy under three years old with a congenital heart defect. Sequenced material: thymocytes. The CDR3 sequence: CASSTLGNEQYF. CDR3 bases: TGTGCCAGCAGCACTCTAGGAAATGAGCAGTACTTC.